This TCR beta chain emerged from a study of shared clonotypes between healthy human individuals. TCRdb's copy holds only in-frame clones and misses some; the assay was immunoSEQ multiplex PCR. Altogether 980,000 or so clones are present, 76% being singletons, with the ten largest covering over 1.3%. Sample: memory CD4+ T cells sorted from blood. Sample subset: CD45RA-negative fraction. The receptor comes from a man younger than 35 in good health.

Here the CDR3 DNA reads TGTGCCAGCAGTTCAGGGTTAGAGACCCAGTACTTC. Translated: CASSSGLETQYF. The chain couples TRBV5-4 to TRBJ2-5, with D perhaps matching TRBD1 (5 bases). CDR1 SGHNT and CDR2 YYREEE come from the germline V gene (reference sequence). V was clipped by 5 bases and J by 4 bases, with 9 bases between them. The CDR3 extends over 12 amino acids.